The rows below give T cell receptor beta chains drawn from one sample of a study of CD8+CD57+ T cells in acquired aplastic anemia. Each CDR3 protein gets one entry after TCRdb re-called the reads with MiXCR. The table lists hundreds of thousands of distinct CDR3 sequences, around 68% of them singletons. Sequenced material: sorted CD4+, CD8+, or CD8+CD57+ T cells (not recorded which) from PBMCs. These receptors were collected from a human donor in good health, serving as a control. Both conserved end residues are part of each CDR3. D genes are given only for firm matches. Size is stated for part of the rows, as once, few or many counts, or as a class when the clone is expanded.

cdr3_aa cdr3_nt d_call j_call v_call clone_size
CASSGRAGTVNEQYF TGTGCCAGCAGCGGGCGAGCCGGGACAGTAAACGAGCAGTACTTC TRBD1 TRBJ2-7 TRBV7-8 many
CASSPHRDSYEQYF TGTGCCAGCTCCCCCCACAGGGACTCCTACGAGCAGTACTTC . TRBJ2-7 TRBV6-5 many
CATSRDLGGRVNEQFF TGTGCCACCAGCAGAGATTTAGGGGGCAGGGTCAATGAGCAGTTCTTC TRBD1 TRBJ2-1 TRBV15 few
CASSPQGSGNQPQHF TGTGCCAGCAGCCCACAGGGGAGCGGCAATCAGCCCCAGCATTTT TRBD1 TRBJ1-5 TRBV7-2 .
CASQPAGAGEYGYTF TGTGCCAGTCAACCCGCGGGGGCAGGGGAATATGGCTACACCTTC . TRBJ1-2 TRBV19 few
CASSPVPGQAGNTFF TGTGCCAGCAGCCCAGTTCCGGGGCAGGCTGGAAACACCTTCTTT . TRBJ1-1 TRBV7-2 .
CASSSWLYQETQYF TGTGCCAGCAGCTCGTGGTTATACCAAGAGACCCAGTACTTC . TRBJ2-5 TRBV7-2 .
CASSLAGIIPESGNTIYF TGCGCCAGCAGCTTGGCGGGCATCATACCGGAATCTGGAAACACCATATATTTT . TRBJ1-3 TRBV5-1 many
CASHEMRMGGYTF TGTGCCAGCCATGAGATGAGGATGGGTGGCTACACCTTC . TRBJ1-2 TRBV6-6 .
CASSQDNPGELFF TGTGCCAGCAGCCAAGATAACCCCGGGGAGCTGTTTTTT . TRBJ2-2 TRBV2 few
CASSLKRRATAPTGELFF TGTGCCAGCAGCTTAAAAAGGAGGGCGACGGCCCCAACCGGGGAGCTGTTTTTT . TRBJ2-2 TRBV11-2 many
CASSEHDRNCGYSF TGTGCCAGCAGCGAGCACGACAGGAACTGCGGCTACTCCTTC . TRBJ1-2 TRBV7-2 .
CATSDGSYNSPLHF TGTGCCACCAGTGATGGGTCCTATAATTCACCCCTCCACTTT . TRBJ1-6 TRBV24-1 once
CASSAGQGRNQPQAFF TGTGCCAGCAGCGCCGGACAGGGTCGCAATCAGCCCCAGGCTTTCTTT TRBD1 TRBJ1-1 TRBV7-8 .
CASSSWGTQETQHF TGTGCCAGCAGCTCCTGGGGAACCCAAGAGACCCAGCATTTT . TRBJ1-5 TRBV9 .
CASSLRDRQYFGPF TGTGCCAGCAGCTTAAGAGATAGGCAGTACTTTGGCCCATTC . TRBJ2-7 TRBV7-3 .
CAGSAGTYRYEQYF TGTGCCGGCAGCGCCGGGACTTACCGCTACGAGCAGTACTTC . TRBJ2-7 TRBV25-1 few
CASSADTQNQPQLF TGTGCCAGCAGCGCCGACACGCAGAATCAGCCCCAGCTTTTT . TRBJ1-5 TRBV7-9 .
CASSLPWTKTEAFF TGTGCCAGCAGCTTACCGTGGACAAAAACTGAAGCTTTCTTT . TRBJ1-1 TRBV11-2 many
CASSARAAGVVYERYF TGTGCCAGCAGCGCGCGCGCTGCGGGGGTAGTGTACGAGCGGTACTTC TRBD2 TRBJ2-7 TRBV2 once
CASSGYRANYGYTF TGTGCCAGCAGTGGGTACAGGGCTAACTATGGCTACACTTTT . TRBJ1-4 TRBV2 once
CASSTSSLAYTEQF TGTGCCAGCAGCACCTCTAGCTTAGCCTACACCGAGCAGTTT . TRBJ1-6 TRBV2 .
CASSETGEGSEAFF TGTGCCAGCAGTGAAACAGGGGAAGGGTCTGAAGCTTTCTTT TRBD1 TRBJ1-1 TRBV6-1 many
CASTRVVWGLSTGELFF TGTGCCAGTACACGTGTGGTATGGGGGCTCAGTACCGGGGAGCTGTTTTTT . TRBJ2-2 TRBV19 many
CASSGDRGESEKYF TGTGCCAGCAGCGGAGACCGAGGGGAGAGCGAGAAGTACTTC . TRBJ2-7 TRBV9 .
CASSYRGGGTEAFF TGTGCCAGCAGTTATAGGGGGGGCGGAACTGAAGCTTTCTTT . TRBJ1-1 TRBV6-5 .
CASRNSGRGNQPQHF TGTGCCAGTAGAAACTCAGGGAGAGGCAATCAGCCCCAGCATTTT . TRBJ1-5 TRBV19 few
CASSRGRANEKLFF TGTGCCAGCAGCAGAGGACGGGCTAATGAGAAACTGTTTTTT . TRBJ1-4 TRBV7-3 .
CASSSGSDQPQRFDTQYF TGTGCCAGCAGCTCCGGAAGCGATCAGCCCCAGCGCTTTGATACGCAGTATTTT . TRBJ2-3 TRBV7-2 .
CASRTAENTGELFF TGTGCCAGCAGAACAGCAGAGAACACCGGGGAGCTGTTTTTT . TRBJ2-2 TRBV7-3 .
CAGSLKRHTQYF TGTGCCGGCAGCTTAAAGAGGCATACGCAGTATTTT . TRBJ2-3 TRBV2 few
CASSAEGQYNQPQHF TGTGCCAGCAGCGCCGAGGGACAGTACAATCAGCCCCAGCATTTT TRBD1 TRBJ1-5 TRBV9 .
CASSRPGPNQPQHF TGTGCCAGCAGTAGACCGGGACCAAATCAGCCCCAGCATTTT . TRBJ1-5 TRBV7-2 many
CASSYTLGTSGGETQYF TGTGCCAGCAGTTACACATTGGGGACTAGCGGGGGGGAGACCCAGTACTTC TRBD2 TRBJ2-5 TRBV6-6 .
CASSHGGEADTQYF TGTGCCAGCAGCCACGGAGGGGAGGCAGATACGCAGTATTTT . TRBJ2-3 TRBV7-6 .